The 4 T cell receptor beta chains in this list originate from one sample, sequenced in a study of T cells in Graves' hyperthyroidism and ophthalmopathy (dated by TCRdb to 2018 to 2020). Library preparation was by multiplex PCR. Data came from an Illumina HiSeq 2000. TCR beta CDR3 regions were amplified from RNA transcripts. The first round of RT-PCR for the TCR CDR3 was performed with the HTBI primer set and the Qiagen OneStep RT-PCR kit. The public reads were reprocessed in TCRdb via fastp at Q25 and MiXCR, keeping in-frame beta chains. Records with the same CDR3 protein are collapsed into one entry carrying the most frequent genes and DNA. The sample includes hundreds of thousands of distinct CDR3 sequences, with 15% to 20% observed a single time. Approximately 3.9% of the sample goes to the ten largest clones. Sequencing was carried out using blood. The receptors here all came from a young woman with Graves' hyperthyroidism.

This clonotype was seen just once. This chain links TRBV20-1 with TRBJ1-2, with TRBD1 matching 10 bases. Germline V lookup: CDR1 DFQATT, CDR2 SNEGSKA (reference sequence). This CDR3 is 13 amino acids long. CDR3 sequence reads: CRALGDRGYGYTF. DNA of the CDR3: TGCAGAGCCTTAGGGGACAGGGGCTATGGCTACACCTTC.

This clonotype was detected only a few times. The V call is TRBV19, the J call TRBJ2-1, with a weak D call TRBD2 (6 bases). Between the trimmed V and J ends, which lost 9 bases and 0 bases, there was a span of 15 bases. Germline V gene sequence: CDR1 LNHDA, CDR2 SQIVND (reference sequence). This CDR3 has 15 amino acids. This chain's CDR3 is CASEIGTGSYNEQFF. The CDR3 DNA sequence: TGTGCCAGCGAGATCGGGACTGGCTCCTACAATGAGCAGTTCTTC. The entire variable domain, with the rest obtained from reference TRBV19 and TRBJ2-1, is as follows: DGGITQSPKYLFRKEGQNVTLSCEQNLNHDAMYWYRQDPGQGLRLIYYSQIVNDFQKGDIAEGYSVSREKKESFPLTVTSAQKNPTAFYLCASEIGTGSYNEQFFGPGTRLTVL.

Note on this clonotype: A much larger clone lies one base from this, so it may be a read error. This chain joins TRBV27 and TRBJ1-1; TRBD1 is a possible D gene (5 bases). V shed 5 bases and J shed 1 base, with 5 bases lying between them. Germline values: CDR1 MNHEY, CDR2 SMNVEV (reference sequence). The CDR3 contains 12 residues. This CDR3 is CASSDRNTEAFF. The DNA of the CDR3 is TGTGCCAGCAGTGACAGGAACACTGAAGCTTTCTTT.

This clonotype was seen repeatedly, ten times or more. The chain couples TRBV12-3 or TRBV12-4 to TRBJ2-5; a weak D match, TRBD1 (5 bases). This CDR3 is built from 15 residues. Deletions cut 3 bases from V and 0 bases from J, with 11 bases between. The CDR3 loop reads CASSFGQGDQETQYF. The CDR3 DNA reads TGTGCCAGCAGTTTCGGGCAGGGCGACCAAGAGACCCAGTACTTC.